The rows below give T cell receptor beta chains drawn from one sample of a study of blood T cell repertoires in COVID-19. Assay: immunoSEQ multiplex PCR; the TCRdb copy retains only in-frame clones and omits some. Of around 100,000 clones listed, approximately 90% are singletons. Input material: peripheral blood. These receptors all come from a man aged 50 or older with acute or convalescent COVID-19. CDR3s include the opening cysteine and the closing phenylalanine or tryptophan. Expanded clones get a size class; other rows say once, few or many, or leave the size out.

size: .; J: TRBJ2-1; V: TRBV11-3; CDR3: CASSLDALAGVVEQFF
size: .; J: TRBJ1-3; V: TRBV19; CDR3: CASSTSGGRAGNTIYF
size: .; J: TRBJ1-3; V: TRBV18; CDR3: CASSQSGIGNTIYF
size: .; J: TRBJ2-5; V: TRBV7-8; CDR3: CASSLREREGPAQYF
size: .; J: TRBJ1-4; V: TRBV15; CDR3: CATSRDRDRGEKLFF
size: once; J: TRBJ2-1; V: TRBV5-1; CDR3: CASRSGNEQFF
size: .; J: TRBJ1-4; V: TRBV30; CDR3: CAWRQGTWSEKLFF
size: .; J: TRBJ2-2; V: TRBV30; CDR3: CAWSVLRTTNTGELFF
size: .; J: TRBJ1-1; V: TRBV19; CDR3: CASKDSRKAFF
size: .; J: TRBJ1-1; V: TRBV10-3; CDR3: CAISEIGGTEAFF
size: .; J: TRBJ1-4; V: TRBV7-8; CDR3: CASSSQGFWEKLFF
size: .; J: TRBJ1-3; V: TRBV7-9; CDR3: CASSLAAAYSGNTIYF
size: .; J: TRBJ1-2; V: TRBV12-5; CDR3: CASGLVVKHSYTF
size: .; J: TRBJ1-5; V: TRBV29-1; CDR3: CSVPGQTGGSPQHF
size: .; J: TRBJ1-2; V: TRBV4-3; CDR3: CASSQEFGTVYGYTF
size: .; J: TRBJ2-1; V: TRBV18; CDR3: CASSLRIRFDEQFF
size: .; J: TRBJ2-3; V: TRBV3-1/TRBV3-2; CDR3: CASSRGLGRDTQYF
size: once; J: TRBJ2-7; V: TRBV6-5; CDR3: CASSYGQGGYEQYF
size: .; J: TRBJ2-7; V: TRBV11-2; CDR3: CASSLTSSGDYEQYF
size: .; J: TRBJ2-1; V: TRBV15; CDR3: CATSRVSGSGDEQFF
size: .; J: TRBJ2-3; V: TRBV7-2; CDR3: CASSLTGQGNVDTQYF
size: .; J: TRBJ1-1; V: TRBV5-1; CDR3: CASSMFTGVTEAFF
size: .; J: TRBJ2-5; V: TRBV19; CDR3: CASSGEGFETQYF
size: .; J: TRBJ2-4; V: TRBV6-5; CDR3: CASRGSGKNIQYF
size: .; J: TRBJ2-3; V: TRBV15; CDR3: CATSRHRGREREGRSTDTQYF
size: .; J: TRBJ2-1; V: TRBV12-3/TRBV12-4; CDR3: CASSLYNEQFF
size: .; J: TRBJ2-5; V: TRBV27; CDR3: CASSFTGGETQYF
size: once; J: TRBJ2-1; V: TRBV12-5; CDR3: CASGLTSGSYNEQFF
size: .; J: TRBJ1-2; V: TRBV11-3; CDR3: CASSNRQVPYGYTF
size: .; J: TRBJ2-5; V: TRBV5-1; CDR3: CASSLDEREWETQYF
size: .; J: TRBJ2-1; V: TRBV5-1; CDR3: CASSLGLAGTSYNEQFF
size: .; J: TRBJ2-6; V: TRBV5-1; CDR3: CASSLVVQANSGANVLTF
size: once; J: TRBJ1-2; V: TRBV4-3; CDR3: CASSQETTGFSYGYTF
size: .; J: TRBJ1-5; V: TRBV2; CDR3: CASRERVAGNQPQHF
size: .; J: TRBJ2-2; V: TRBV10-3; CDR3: CAIRGRAGDTGELFF
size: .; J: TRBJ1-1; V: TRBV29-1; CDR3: CSAYRGRGNGNTEAFF
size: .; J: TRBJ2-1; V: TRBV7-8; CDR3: CASSLVRGGPADVYEQFF
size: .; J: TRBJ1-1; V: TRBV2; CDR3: CASRGTGMNTEAFF
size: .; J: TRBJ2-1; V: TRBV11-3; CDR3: CASSSGGKQFF
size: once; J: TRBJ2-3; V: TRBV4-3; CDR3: CASSQEDRKRDTQYF
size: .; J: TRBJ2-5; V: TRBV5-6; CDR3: CASSWGLAGGETQYF
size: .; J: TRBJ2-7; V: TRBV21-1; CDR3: CANRDRAYEQYF
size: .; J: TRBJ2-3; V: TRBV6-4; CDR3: CASSDSSSTDTQYF
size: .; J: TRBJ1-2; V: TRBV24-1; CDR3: CATSDPRWTGMNF
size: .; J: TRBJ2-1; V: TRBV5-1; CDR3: CASSLVVLTSGVDEQFF
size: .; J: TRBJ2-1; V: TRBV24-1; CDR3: CATSTSGWDNEQFF
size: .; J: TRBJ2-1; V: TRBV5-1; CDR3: CASSSGTSFDEQFF
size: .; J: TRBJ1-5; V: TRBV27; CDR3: CASSLSRGNQPQHF